Listed here is a single T cell receptor beta chain. In this CDR3 the conserved last residue, phenylalanine or tryptophan, is missing, so a read error is likely. The limits of the CDR3 on the DNA are not certain, so only TCRdb's listed CDR3 is given. The CDR3 totals 11 residues, both ends included. The germline gives CDR1 SGHTA, CDR2 FQGNSA. This entry comes from a study of T cells in Graves' hyperthyroidism and ophthalmopathy. Amplification targeted TCR beta CDR3 regions from RNA transcripts. Initially, a first-round RT-PCR of the TCR CDR3 employed the HTBI primer set. TCRdb re-called the multiplex PCR reads with MiXCR, one entry per CDR3 protein. The sample has just over 550,000 distinct CDR3 sequences, about 45% seen once.

The receptor was derived from a woman younger than 35 with Graves' hyperthyroidism. Material: peripheral blood or thyroid tissue (not recorded which). V gene TRBV7-2 combines with J gene TRBJ1-2. This CDR3 reads CASGGTRDSSY.